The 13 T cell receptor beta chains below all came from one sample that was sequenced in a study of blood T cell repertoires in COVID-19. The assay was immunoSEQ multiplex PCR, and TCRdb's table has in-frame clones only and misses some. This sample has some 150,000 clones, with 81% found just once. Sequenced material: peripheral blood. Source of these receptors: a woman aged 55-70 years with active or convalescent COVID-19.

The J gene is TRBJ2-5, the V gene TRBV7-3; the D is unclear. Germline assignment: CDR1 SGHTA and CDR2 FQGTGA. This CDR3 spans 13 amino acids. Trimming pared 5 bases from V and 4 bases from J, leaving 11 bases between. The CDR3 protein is CASSVTSGETQYF. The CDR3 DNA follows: TGTGCCAGCAGCGTTACTTCGGGAGAGACCCAGTACTTC.

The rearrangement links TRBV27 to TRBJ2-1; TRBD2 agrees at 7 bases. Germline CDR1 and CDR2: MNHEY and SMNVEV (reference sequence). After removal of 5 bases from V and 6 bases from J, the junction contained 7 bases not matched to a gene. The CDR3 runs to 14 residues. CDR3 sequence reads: CASSGTPGGNEQFF. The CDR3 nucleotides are TGTGCCAGCAGTGGGACGCCGGGAGGCAATGAGCAGTTCTTC.

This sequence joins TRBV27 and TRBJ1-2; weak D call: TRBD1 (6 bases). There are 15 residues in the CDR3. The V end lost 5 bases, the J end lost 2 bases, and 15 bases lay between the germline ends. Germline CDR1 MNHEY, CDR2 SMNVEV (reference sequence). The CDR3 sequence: CASSTSGATNYGYTF. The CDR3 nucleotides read TGTGCCAGCAGTACGTCAGGGGCGACAAACTATGGCTACACCTTC.

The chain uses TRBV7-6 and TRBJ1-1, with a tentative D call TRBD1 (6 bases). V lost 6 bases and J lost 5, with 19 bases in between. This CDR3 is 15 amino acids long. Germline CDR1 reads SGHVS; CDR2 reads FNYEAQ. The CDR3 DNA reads TGTGCCAGCAGTAGAACCGGGGGGCTTAAAACTGAAGCTTTCTTT. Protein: CASSRTGGLKTEAFF.

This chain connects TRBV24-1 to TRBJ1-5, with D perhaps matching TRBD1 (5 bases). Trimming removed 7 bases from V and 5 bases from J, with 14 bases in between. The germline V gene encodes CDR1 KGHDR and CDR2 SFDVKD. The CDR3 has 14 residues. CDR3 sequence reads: CATSGGGWDQPQHF. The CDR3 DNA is TGTGCCACCAGCGGCGGGGGGTGGGATCAGCCCCAGCATTTT.

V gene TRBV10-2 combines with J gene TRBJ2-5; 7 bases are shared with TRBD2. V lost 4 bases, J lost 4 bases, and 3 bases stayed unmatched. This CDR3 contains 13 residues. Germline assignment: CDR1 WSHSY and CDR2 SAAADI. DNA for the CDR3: TGCGCCAGCAGTGGCGCTAGCGGAGAGACCCAGTACTTC. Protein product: CASSGASGETQYF.

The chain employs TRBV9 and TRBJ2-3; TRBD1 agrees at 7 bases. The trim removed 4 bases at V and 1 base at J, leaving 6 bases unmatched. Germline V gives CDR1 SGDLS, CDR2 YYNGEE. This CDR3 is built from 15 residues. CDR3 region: CASSLVGTGTDTQYF. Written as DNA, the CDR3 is TGTGCCAGCAGCTTGGTGGGGACAGGCACAGATACGCAGTATTTT.

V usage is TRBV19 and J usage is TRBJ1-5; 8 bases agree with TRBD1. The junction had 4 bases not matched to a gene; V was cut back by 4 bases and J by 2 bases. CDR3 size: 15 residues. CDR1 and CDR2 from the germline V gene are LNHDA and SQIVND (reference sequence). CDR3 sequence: CASSTPDRGNQPQHF. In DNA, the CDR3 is TGTGCCAGTAGTACCCCGGACAGGGGCAATCAGCCCCAGCATTTT.

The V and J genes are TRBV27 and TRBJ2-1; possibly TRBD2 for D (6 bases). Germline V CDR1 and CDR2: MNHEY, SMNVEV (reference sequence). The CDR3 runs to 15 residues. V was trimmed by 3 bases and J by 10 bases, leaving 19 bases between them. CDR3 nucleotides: TGTGCCAGCAGTTTCACCGGGACTCCTATAGAAGAGCAGTTCTTC. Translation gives CASSFTGTPIEEQFF.

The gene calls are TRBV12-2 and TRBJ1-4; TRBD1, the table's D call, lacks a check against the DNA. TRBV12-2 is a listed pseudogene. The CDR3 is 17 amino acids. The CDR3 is CASRLEGQGTTNEKLFF. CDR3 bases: TGTGCAAGTCGCTTAGAGGGACAGGGAACAACTAATGAAAAACTGTTTTTT.

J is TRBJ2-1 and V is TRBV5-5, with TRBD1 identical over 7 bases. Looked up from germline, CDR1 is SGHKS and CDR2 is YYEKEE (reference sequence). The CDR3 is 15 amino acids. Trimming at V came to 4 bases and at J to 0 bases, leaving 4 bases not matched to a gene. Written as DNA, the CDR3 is TGTGCCAGCAGCCCGGACAGGAGCTCCTACAATGAGCAGTTCTTC. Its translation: CASSPDRSSYNEQFF.

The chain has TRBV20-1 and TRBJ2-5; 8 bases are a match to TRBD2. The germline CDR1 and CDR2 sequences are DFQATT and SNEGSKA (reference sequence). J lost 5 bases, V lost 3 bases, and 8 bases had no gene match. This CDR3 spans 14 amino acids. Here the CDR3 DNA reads TGCAGTGCTAGTGACGGGGGGGCCGGTGAGACCCAGTACTTC. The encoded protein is CSASDGGAGETQYF.

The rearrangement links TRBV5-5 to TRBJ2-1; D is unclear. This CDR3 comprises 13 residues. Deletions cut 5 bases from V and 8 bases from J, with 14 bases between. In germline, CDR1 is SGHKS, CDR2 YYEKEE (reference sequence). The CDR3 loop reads CASSRLGEYEQFF. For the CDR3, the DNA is TGTGCCAGCAGTCGTCTAGGCGAGTATGAGCAGTTCTTC.